The source of this T cell receptor beta chain is a study of blood T cell repertoires in COVID-19. As originally analysed: Reference gene primer amplification yielded estimated nucleated cell counts. The method was immunoSEQ multiplex PCR; TCRdb's version includes in-frame clones alone and lacks a portion of them. For V, J and clone size, that table is used; D and trimming come from the DNA. This table holds 190,000 or so clones, 80% to 90% found once. Individuals aged roughly 18 to 90 years were recruited from about two dozen US areas. Cohort 3 recovery required two negative PCRs, clearance, or symptom resolution. Germline CDR1 and CDR2: GTSNPN and SVGIG (reference sequence). CDR3 size: 13 residues. V lost 1 base to trimming and J lost 2 bases, with 8 bases between them.

This clonotype originated in a man in his thirties or forties who had recovered from COVID-19. The sample comprised PBMCs or T cells enriched from blood (not recorded which). The chain recombines TRBV30 with TRBJ1-1; D gene unclear. The CDR3 nucleotides read TGTGCCTGGAGTGAACAGCCTAACACTGAAGCTTTCTTT. Its protein is CAWSEQPNTEAFF.